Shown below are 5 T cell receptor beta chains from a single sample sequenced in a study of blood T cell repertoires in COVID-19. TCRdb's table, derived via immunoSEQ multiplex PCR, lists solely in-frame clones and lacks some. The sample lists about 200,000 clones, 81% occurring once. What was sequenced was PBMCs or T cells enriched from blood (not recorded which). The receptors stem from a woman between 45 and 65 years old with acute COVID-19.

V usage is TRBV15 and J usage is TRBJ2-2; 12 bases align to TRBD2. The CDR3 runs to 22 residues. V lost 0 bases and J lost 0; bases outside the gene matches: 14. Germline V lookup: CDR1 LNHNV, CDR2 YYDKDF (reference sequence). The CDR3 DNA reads TGTGCCACCAGCAGAGATTCCTCCCGGGCTAGCGGGGGGGCTGCGAACACCGGGGAGCTGTTTTTT. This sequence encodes CATSRDSSRASGGAANTGELFF.

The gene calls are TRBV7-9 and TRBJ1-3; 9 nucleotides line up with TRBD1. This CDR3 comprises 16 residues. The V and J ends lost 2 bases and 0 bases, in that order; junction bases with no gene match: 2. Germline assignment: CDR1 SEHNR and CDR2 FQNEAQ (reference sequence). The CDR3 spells CASSLWDRASGNTIYF. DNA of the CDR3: TGTGCCAGCAGCTTATGGGACAGGGCCTCTGGAAACACCATATATTTT.

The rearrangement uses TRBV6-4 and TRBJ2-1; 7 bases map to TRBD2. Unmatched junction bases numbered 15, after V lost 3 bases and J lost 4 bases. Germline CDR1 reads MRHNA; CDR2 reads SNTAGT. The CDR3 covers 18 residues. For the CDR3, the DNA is TGTGCCAGCAGTGAGGCGGCTAGCGGTCCTTCCCCGTACAATGAGCAGTTCTTC. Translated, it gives CASSEAASGPSPYNEQFF.

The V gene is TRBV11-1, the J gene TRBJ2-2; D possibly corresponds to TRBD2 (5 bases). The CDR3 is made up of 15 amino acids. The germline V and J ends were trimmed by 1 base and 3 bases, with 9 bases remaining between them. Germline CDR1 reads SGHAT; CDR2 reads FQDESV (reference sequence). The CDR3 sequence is CASSLDTGYTGELFF. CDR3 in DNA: TGTGCCAGCAGCTTAGATACGGGGTACACCGGGGAGCTGTTTTTT.

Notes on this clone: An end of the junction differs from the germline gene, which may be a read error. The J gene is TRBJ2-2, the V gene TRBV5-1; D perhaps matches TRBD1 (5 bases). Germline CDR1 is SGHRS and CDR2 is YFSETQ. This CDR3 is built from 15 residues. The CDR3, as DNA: TGCGCCAGCAACTTGATCCAGGGATCACCCGGGGAGCTGTTTTTT. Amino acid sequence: CASNLIQGSPGELFF.